Following are 23 T cell receptor beta chains from one sample sequenced in a study of human T cells and chemical hapten exposure. TCRdb redid the calling of the RACE reads with MiXCR, one entry per CDR3 protein. In the table there are 80,000 to 100,000 distinct CDR3 sequences, around 9.3% of which are singletons. Time point denoted: patch test 2, 6 weeks after DPC sensitization. Treatment here: therapeutic diphenylcyclopropenone sensitization with weekly scalp DPC. Sequencing was performed on whole blood, taken in connection with sensitization to the hapten diphenylcyclopropenone (DPC). The receptors shown here come from a woman aged 40 to 50 with alopecia areata. Some clones in this sample may be carry-over from other donors' samples.

This clonotype was recorded at least ten times. The chain combines TRBV5-1 with TRBJ2-7; D unresolved. V gave up 0 bases and J gave up 0 bases, with 13 bases separating them. CDR1 and CDR2 (germline): SGHRS, YFSETQ. There are 16 residues in the CDR3. The CDR3 spells CASSLAPSKSSYEQYF. The CDR3 DNA follows: TGCGCCAGCAGCTTGGCCCCAAGCAAGAGCTCCTACGAGCAGTACTTC. Variable domain in full (rest from reference TRBV5-1 and TRBJ2-7): KAGVTQTPRYLIKTRGQQVTLSCSPISGHRSVSWYQQTPGQGLQFLFEYFSETQRNKGNFPGRFSGRQFSNSRSEMNVSTLELGDSALYLCASSLAPSKSSYEQYFGPGTRLTVT.

This rearrangement joins TRBV11-3 to TRBJ2-3; TRBD2 matches 8 bases. This CDR3 spans 16 amino acids. CDR1 is SGHNT and CDR2 is YENEEA in the germline V gene. J gave up 2 bases and V 4 bases, and 8 bases lay outside the gene matches. CDR3 residues: CASSSVSGNPTDTQYF. CDR3 DNA sequence: TGTGCCAGCAGCTCCGTTAGCGGGAACCCCACAGATACGCAGTATTTT.

This clonotype was seen a few times. V is TRBV20-1 and J is TRBJ1-6; 9 bases are shared with TRBD1. The CDR3 totals 15 residues. Germline V gives CDR1 DFQATT, CDR2 SNEGSKA (reference sequence). The ends lost 7 bases at V and 9 bases at J; junction bases unmatched: 13. Written as DNA, the CDR3 is TGCAGTGTTGCCCCGGGACAGGGTGATAGTTCACCCCTCCACTTT. Its protein is CSVAPGQGDSSPLHF.

This clonotype was recorded a few times. The chain is built from TRBV27 and TRBJ2-4, with D possibly TRBD2 on 6 matching bases. Trimming stripped 8 bases from V and 2 bases from J, with 16 bases between. The CDR3 loop spans 15 amino acids. The germline V gene encodes CDR1 MNHEY and CDR2 SMNVEV (reference sequence). This CDR3 is CASRGRRRPKNIQYF. The DNA of the CDR3 is TGTGCCAGCCGAGGGAGGAGGCGGCCCAAAAACATTCAGTACTTC.

This clonotype has at least ten counts. The V gene is TRBV18, the J gene TRBJ1-2; 11 positions match TRBD1. Trimming took 2 bases from V and 5 from J; bases not matched to a gene: 1. The CDR3 is 14 amino acids. The germline CDR1 and CDR2 sequences are KGHSH and LQKENI. The CDR3 coding sequence is TGTGCCAGCTCACCAGGACAGGGGGCTTATGGCTACACCTTC. Residues: CASSPGQGAYGYTF.

V and J are TRBV7-8 and TRBJ1-1, with D maybe TRBD1 (6 bases). The CDR3 contains 13 residues. The germline V gene encodes CDR1 SGHVS and CDR2 FQNEAQ. V gave up 4 bases and J gave up 3 bases, with 9 bases separating them. The CDR3: CASSSRGHTEAFF. The CDR3 coding sequence is TGTGCCAGCAGCTCCAGGGGTCACACTGAAGCTTTCTTT. The whole variable domain, filled in from reference TRBV7-8 and TRBJ1-1, reads GAGVSQSPRYKVAKRGQDVALRCDPISGHVSLFWYQQALGQGPEFLTYFQNEAQLDKSGLPSDRFFAERPEGSVSTLKIQRTQQEDSAVYLCASSSRGHTEAFFGQGTRLTVV.

This clonotype was recorded at least ten times. The V gene is TRBV21-1, the J gene TRBJ2-3. TRBV21-1 is a pseudogene. The CDR3 covers 14 residues. The CDR3 here is CASSSGTSTDTQYF. In DNA form, the CDR3 reads TGTGCCAGCAGTTCGGGGACTAGCACAGATACGCAGTATTTT.

This clonotype has more than one count but fewer than ten. The rearrangement joins TRBV10-3 to TRBJ1-2; 10 bases align to TRBD1. V shed 3 bases, J shed 4 bases, and the junction held 5 bases outside the gene matches. The CDR3 sequence is 15 residues long. The germline V gene encodes CDR1 ENHRY and CDR2 SYGVKD. CDR3 loop: CAISDTGQGSYGYTF. The CDR3, as DNA: TGTGCCATCAGTGACACGGGACAGGGGAGCTATGGCTACACCTTC.

The chain is built from TRBV5-4 and TRBJ2-5, with 8 nucleotides matching TRBD1. The CDR3 sequence is 14 residues long. V was clipped by 2 bases and J by 5 bases; unmatched bases: 5. Germline loops: CDR1 SGHNT, CDR2 YYREEE (reference sequence). The CDR3 here is CASSFPGGVETQYF. The CDR3 DNA follows: TGTGCCAGCAGCTTTCCAGGGGGCGTGGAGACCCAGTACTTC.

This clonotype was seen repeatedly, ten times or more. The chain is built from TRBV27 and TRBJ2-7; 11 bases match TRBD2. Germline CDR1 MNHEY, CDR2 SMNVEV (reference sequence). The junction had 4 bases not matched to a gene; V was cut back by 9 bases and J by 3 bases. The CDR3 has 13 residues. The chain's CDR3 is CASRLAGSYEQYF. Written as DNA, the CDR3 is TGTGCCAGTCGACTAGCGGGAAGCTACGAGCAGTACTTC.

This clonotype was detected ten times or more. The V gene is TRBV4-3, the J gene TRBJ2-2; either TRBD1 or TRBD2 may supply D (6 bases each). The germline V gene encodes CDR1 LGHNA and CDR2 YSLEER. V dropped 0 bases and J dropped 3 bases, with 11 bases sitting between them. The CDR3 sequence is 16 residues long. CDR3 loop: CASSQDRGLYTGELFF. The CDR3 nucleotides read TGCGCCAGCAGCCAAGATCGGGGGCTTTACACCGGGGAGCTGTTTTTT.

About this clonotype: This may be a read error, as it is one base from a much larger clone. V is TRBV6-2 or TRBV6-3 and J is TRBJ2-7; 10 nucleotides align to TRBD1. J gave up 2 bases and V 6 bases, and 4 bases lay outside the gene matches. The CDR3 is 14 residues long. CDR1 and CDR2 from the germline V gene are MNHEY and SVGEGT. CDR3 region: CASRSGTGAYEQYF. In nucleotides, the CDR3 is TGTGCCAGCAGGTCCGGGACAGGGGCCTACGAGCAGTACTTC.

This clonotype was counted between two and nine times. This chain joins TRBV5-4 and TRBJ2-1; D not resolved. CDR1 SGHNT and CDR2 YYREEE come from the germline V gene (reference sequence). The V end was cut by 0 bases, the J end by 2 bases, with 6 bases between. This CDR3 region has 14 residues. As DNA, the CDR3 is TGTGCCAGCAGCTTGGCGAGTACCTACAATGAGCAGTTCTTC. Translated: CASSLASTYNEQFF.

In this sample, this clonotype turned up a few times. J is TRBJ2-2 and V is TRBV20-1, with D perhaps matching TRBD2 (6 bases). Germline CDR1 is DFQATT and CDR2 is SNEGSKA (reference sequence). The CDR3 is 15 amino acids. V lost 3 bases and J 0 bases, leaving 11 bases between the germline ends. The CDR3 nucleotides read TGCAGTGCTAGGGGCGGGACCACGAACACCGGGGAGCTGTTTTTT. Translated, it gives CSARGGTTNTGELFF.

The chain has TRBV7-3 and TRBJ2-6; tentatively, D is TRBD1 or TRBD2 (5 bases each). The CDR3 is made up of 16 amino acids. The V gene's germline CDR1 is SGHTA and CDR2 FQGTGA. V was shortened by 3 bases and J by 0 bases, with 9 bases between the two germline ends. The CDR3 nucleotides read TGTGCCAGCAGCTTTCAGGGACCCTCTGGGGCCAACGTCCTGACTTTC. Amino acid sequence: CASSFQGPSGANVLTF.

This clonotype was detected only a few times. CDR3 DNA: TGTGCCAGCAGTTTATCTGGACAGGGGCCAGGGGAGACCCAGTACTTC. It specifies CASSLSGQGPGETQYF. The chain is built from TRBV27 and TRBJ2-5; 9 nucleotides match TRBD1. Trimming took 0 bases from V and 5 from J; bases not matched to a gene: 7. The CDR3 length is 16 residues. The germline CDR1 and CDR2 sequences are MNHEY and SMNVEV (reference sequence).

This clonotype was recorded many times. The V gene is TRBV7-2, the J gene TRBJ1-2, with a weak D call TRBD1 (5 bases). V was clipped by 1 base and J by 7 bases, with 10 bases between them. The CDR3 consists of 13 residues. Germline V gives CDR1 SGHTA, CDR2 FQGNSA. The CDR3 loop is CASSLGREAGYTF. The CDR3 bases are TGTGCCAGCAGCTTAGGCAGGGAGGCTGGCTACACCTTC.

The chain has TRBV12-3 or TRBV12-4 and TRBJ2-2, with TRBD2 matching over 8 bases. Unmatched junction bases numbered 11, after V lost 6 bases and J lost 2 bases. This CDR3 region has 17 residues. The CDR3 loop is CASRKEPGLGNTGELFF. CDR3 DNA sequence: TGTGCCAGCAGGAAAGAGCCGGGACTAGGAAACACCGGGGAGCTGTTTTTT.

The V and J genes are TRBV4-2 and TRBJ2-7; 7 bases align to TRBD1. V lost 0 bases and J lost 2; bases outside the gene matches: 4. This CDR3 spans 15 amino acids. CDR1 and CDR2 from the germline V gene are LGHNA and YNFKEQ. The CDR3 DNA is TGTGCCAGCAGCCAAGACCGGACAGGCACCTACGAGCAGTACTTC. It translates to CASSQDRTGTYEQYF.

The table lists this clonotype with many counts. The genes are TRBV27 and TRBJ1-1, with D tentatively TRBD1 (5 bases). Trimming left V 9 bases short and J 2 bases short, with 22 bases between. There are 16 residues in the CDR3. Germline lookup yields CDR1 MNHEY and CDR2 SMNVEV (reference sequence). The CDR3 sequence is CASTTDFSTFNTEAFF. The CDR3, as DNA: TGTGCCAGTACGACAGATTTCTCTACCTTCAACACTGAAGCTTTCTTT.

This clonotype has a count of ten or more. The CDR3 region has the DNA TGTGCCAGCAGTTTATCGGGGGGACAGGGCAAGGGCTACACCTTC. Residues: CASSLSGGQGKGYTF. This chain connects TRBV27 to TRBJ1-2, with TRBD1 matching over 9 bases. CDR3 size: 15 residues. The V gene end was trimmed by 0 bases and the J gene end by 8 bases; junction bases not matched to a gene: 7. Germline V gene sequence: CDR1 MNHEY, CDR2 SMNVEV (reference sequence).

The table lists this clonotype with many counts. The chain links TRBV2 to TRBJ2-3; 7 bases agree with TRBD2. The CDR3 covers 15 residues. Germline loops: CDR1 SNHLY, CDR2 FYNNEI. V dropped 3 bases and J dropped 0; count of bases not matched to a gene: 3. For the CDR3, the DNA is TGTGCCAGCAGTGAGGAAGCGGGGAGCACAGATACGCAGTATTTT. It is translated as CASSEEAGSTDTQYF.

This clonotype has just a few counts. The chain carries TRBV5-5 and TRBJ1-5, with 9 bases lining up with TRBD1. The CDR3 covers 15 residues. V lost 1 base, J lost 5 bases, and 4 bases stayed unmatched. Germline V lookup: CDR1 SGHKS, CDR2 YYEKEE (reference sequence). CDR3 protein: CASSLRDREDQPQHF. The CDR3 coding sequence is TGTGCCAGCAGCTTGCGGGACAGGGAGGATCAGCCCCAGCATTTT.